Only one count was recorded for the clone carrying this TCR beta chain. This specimen belongs to a study of T cells in localized non-small cell lung cancer. The germline V gene has CDR1 SGHNT and CDR2 YYREEE (reference sequence). CDR3 length: 15 residues. V was pared by 3 bases and J by 3 bases, with 12 bases between. Sequencing was performed with immunoSEQ multiplex PCR; in TCRdb, only in-frame clones are kept and a portion is missing. Of approximately 10,000 clones listed, under 90% are singletons. This sample comprised peripheral blood, obtained before any cancer treatment. The chain carries TRBV5-4 and TRBJ2-2; no definite D call. This receptor was identified in a female donor over 55 with stage II squamous cell lung carcinoma. The DNA for the CDR3 is TGTGCCAGCAGCTCCGGGTTGATTTACACCGGGGAGCTGTTTTTT. Translation gives CASSSGLIYTGELFF.